The source of this TCR beta chain is a study of preoperative IRX-2 immunotherapy in early breast cancer. TCRdb's table, derived via immunoSEQ multiplex PCR, lists solely in-frame clones and lacks some. The sample includes about 67,000 clones, 94% of them seen just once. Indicated treatment: preoperative locoregional IRX-2 cytokine immunotherapy. Patients received preoperative, locoregional IRX-2 cytokine immunotherapy in a phase Ib study. V was trimmed by 4 bases and J by 5 bases, leaving 18 bases between them. The length of the CDR3 is 15 residues. Per germline, CDR1 SEHNR and CDR2 FQNEAQ (reference sequence).

The origin of this receptor is a human donor with breast cancer. Sampling was carried out from a patient treated with IRX-2 immunotherapy. This chain joins TRBV7-9 and TRBJ2-7; a possible D gene is TRBD2 (5 bases). In DNA form, the CDR3 reads TGTGCCAGCAGCTGGATTCGGACTGAACCTAACGAGCAGTACTTC. Its protein is CASSWIRTEPNEQYF.